This T cell receptor (beta chain) appears in the sequencing data of a study of beta chain features in type 1 diabetes. Study findings and constraints: High TCR expression in some cells could lead to their over-representation in cDNA sequencing. Among all four CD4+ subsets, Type 1 diabetes patients had TCRB CDR3s that were moderately but significantly shorter.

Since all of the isolated RNA was reverse transcribed, expressed TCRB transcripts were what got sequenced. About 3.57 million reads were obtained on average from naive, central memory and regulatory T cell samples. TCRdb's copy holds only in-frame clones and misses some; the assay was immunoSEQ multiplex PCR. The table includes 150,000 to 200,000 clones, roughly 9% detected once. The CDR3 is made up of 15 amino acids. Per the germline V gene, CDR1 is LNHDA and CDR2 is SQIVND (reference sequence). V lost 8 bases, J lost 3 bases, and 14 bases lay in between. About this clone itself: Its specificity is not known.

Sequenced material: central memory CD4+ T cells from blood. The gene calls are TRBV19 and TRBJ2-6, with a weak D call TRBD1 (6 bases). The source is a young woman with type 1 diabetes. CDR3 nucleotides: TGTGCCAGTGGTTTTACAGGGCTTGGGGCCAACGTCCTGACTTTC. Its translation: CASGFTGLGANVLTF. Based on the CDR3 plus reference TRBV19 and TRBJ2-6, the full variable domain is DGGITQSPKYLFRKEGQNVTLSCEQNLNHDAMYWYRQDPGQGLRLIYYSQIVNDFQKGDIAEGYSVSREKKESFPLTVTSAQKNPTAFYLCASGFTGLGANVLTFGAGSRLTVL.